These 5 T cell receptor beta chains originate from one sample sequenced in a study of spatial heterogeneity in lung cancer. General study results and limits: Tumor mutation count correlated with how many alpha and beta TCRs expanded intratumorally.

Indicated time point: sample taken at primary tumor resection. Their target antigens are unknown. TCRdb independently ran MiXCR on the 5' RACE reads; one entry per CDR3 protein. The sample lists 18,000 or so distinct CDR3 sequences; 5% to 6% were seen once. The sequenced sample was lung tumor tissue, obtained at surgery. Source of these receptors: a female donor with early-stage non-small cell lung cancer.

This clonotype was counted many times. Found in a library prepared for alpha chains, this beta chain is an off-target read, and its abundance has little meaning. The chain uses TRBV15 and TRBJ2-3; either TRBD1 or TRBD2 may supply D (5 bases each). The CDR3 totals 15 residues. CDR1 LNHNV and CDR2 YYDKDF come from the germline V gene (reference sequence). Trimming removed 0 bases at V and 3 bases at J, with 10 bases between. This chain's CDR3 is CATSRDPGPTDTQYF. For the CDR3, the DNA is TGTGCCACCAGCAGAGATCCGGGGCCGACAGATACGCAGTATTTT. Looking up the rest from reference TRBV15 and TRBJ2-3 gives the full variable domain: DAMVIQNPRYQVTQFGKPVTLSCSQTLNHNVMYWYQQKSSQAPKLLFHYYDKDFNNEADTPDNFQSRRPNTSFCFLDIRSPGLGDTAMYLCATSRDPGPTDTQYFGPGTRLTVL.

This clonotype occurred once. Found in a library prepared for alpha chains, this beta chain is an off-target read, and its abundance has little meaning. V and J are TRBV12-3 or TRBV12-4 and TRBJ2-7, with 7 bases that match TRBD1. The CDR3 totals 13 residues. V lost 9 bases and J lost 7; bases outside the gene matches: 12. This chain's CDR3 is CARSLNQQGEQYF. CDR3 nucleotides: TGTGCCAGGAGCCTAAACCAACAGGGGGAGCAGTACTTC.

Many counts were recorded for this clonotype. This beta chain is a stray sequence in a library constructed for alpha chains; its clone size is not meaningful. This sequence joins TRBV10-3 and TRBJ2-2; TRBD1 might be the D (6 bases). Germline CDR1 reads ENHRY; CDR2 reads SYGVKD. V was pared by 5 bases and J by 0 bases, with 13 bases between. The CDR3 spans 16 residues. The CDR3 bases are TGTGCCATCAGTACCCGGGACACCACGAACACCGGGGAGCTGTTTTTT. As protein: CAISTRDTTNTGELFF.

In its sample, this clonotype was seen a few times. Because the library targeted alpha chains, this beta chain is an off-target read whose size means little. The chain couples TRBV20-1 to TRBJ2-1; 10 nucleotides line up with TRBD2. CDR1 and CDR2 (germline): DFQATT, SNEGSKA (reference sequence). With V trimmed by 1 base and J by 6 bases, 9 bases remained unmatched. The CDR3 totals 16 residues. In nucleotides, the CDR3 is TGCAGTGCTAGAGCTCCTAGCGGGAGAATCGTCAATGAGCAGTTCTTC. Encoded protein: CSARAPSGRIVNEQFF.

At least ten counts were recorded for this clonotype. The library was prepared for alpha chains; this beta chain is a stray read, so its frequency means little. The V and J genes are TRBV5-1 and TRBJ1-2; D is uncertain. Germline V gene data show CDR1 as SGHRS and CDR2 as YFSETQ. The CDR3 totals 14 residues. V lost 4 bases to trimming and J lost 5 bases, with 15 bases between them. CDR3 region: CASSISPEMYGYTF. CDR3 DNA sequence: TGCGCCAGCAGCATATCCCCTGAGATGTATGGCTACACCTTC.